This T cell receptor (beta chain) came from a study of T cells in Graves' hyperthyroidism and ophthalmopathy. Study at large: Specimen type is peripheral blood, collected at initial diagnosis prior to any treatment.

This clonotype was seen ten or more times. Its antigen remains unidentified. It may be a read error: a sequence one base away is much more abundant. The PBMCs were taken from 10 ml of fresh peripheral blood. The germline CDR1 and CDR2 sequences are SNHLY and FYNNEI. Trimming removed 3 bases at V and 0 bases at J, with 3 bases between. This CDR3 has 14 amino acids. Whole-study findings and limits: Most expanded thyroid clonotypes above 0.001 also appeared in blood.

TCR beta CDR3 regions were amplified from RNA transcripts. TCR CDR3 regions were first amplified by RT-PCR with HTBI primers. TCRdb used MiXCR to reprocess the multiplex PCR reads, holding one entry per CDR3 protein. The data contain hundreds of thousands of distinct CDR3 sequences, 38% of them singletons. What was sequenced was blood. The chain carries TRBV2 and TRBJ2-6; unclear D gene. The source of this sequence is a young man with Graves' hyperthyroidism. CDR3 nucleotide sequence: TGTGCCAGCAGTGACTACTCTGGGGCCAACGTCCTGACTTTC. It encodes CASSDYSGANVLTF.